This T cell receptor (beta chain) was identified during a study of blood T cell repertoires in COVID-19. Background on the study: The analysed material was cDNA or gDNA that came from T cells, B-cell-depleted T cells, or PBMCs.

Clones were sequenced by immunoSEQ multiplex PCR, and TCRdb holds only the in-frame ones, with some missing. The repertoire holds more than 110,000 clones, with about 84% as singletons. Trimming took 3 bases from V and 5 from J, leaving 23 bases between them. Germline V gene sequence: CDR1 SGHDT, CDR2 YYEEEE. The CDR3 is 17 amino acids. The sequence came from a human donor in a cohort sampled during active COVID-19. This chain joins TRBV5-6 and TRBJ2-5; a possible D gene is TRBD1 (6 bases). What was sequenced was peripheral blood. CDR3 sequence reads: CASSSWGEFTRGETQYF. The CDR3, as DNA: TGTGCCAGCAGCTCCTGGGGAGAATTCACTAGGGGGGAGACCCAGTACTTC.